These 9 T cell receptor beta chains share one sample of origin, sequenced in a study of T-cell memory formation after mild COVID-19. TCRdb recomputed calls from the 5' RACE reads with MiXCR, one row per CDR3 protein. Found here are roughly 240,000 distinct CDR3 sequences, roughly 15% of them singletons; the top ten hold approximately 23%. What was sequenced was PBMCs or a T cell subset sorted from them (not recorded which). All receptors derive from a man between 18 and 29 years old who had mild COVID-19 (a few samples of this study predate the infection). Cell type and time point are not known.

The V and J genes are TRBV20-1 and TRBJ2-7, with 12 bases that match TRBD2. Germline trimming cut 6 bases from V and 0 bases from J; bases unmatched to any gene: 3. The CDR3 totals 14 residues. From germline, CDR1 is DFQATT and CDR2 SNEGSKA (reference sequence). CDR3 nucleotide sequence: TGCAGTGCGCTAGCGGGGGGGAGCTCCTACGAGCAGTACGTC. Amino acids: CSALAGGSSYEQYV.

In this sample, this clonotype turned up a few times. The gene calls are TRBV7-9 and TRBJ1-2, with D perhaps TRBD1 (5 bases). V lost 6 bases and J 3 bases, leaving 8 bases between the germline ends. Germline CDR1 reads SEHNR; CDR2 reads FQNEAQ (reference sequence). The CDR3 spans 12 residues. CDR3 DNA: TGTGCCAGCAGTCCCAGGGACTATGGCTACACCTTC. This encodes CASSPRDYGYTF.

A few counts support this clonotype. The chain uses TRBV18 and TRBJ2-3; D is ambiguous. The V and J ends lost 5 bases and 5 bases respectively, with 14 bases between them. The germline gives CDR1 KGHSH, CDR2 LQKENI. This CDR3 is 14 amino acids long. CDR3 in amino acids: CASSLGSLGDTQYF. In nucleotides, the CDR3 is TGTGCCAGCTCATTGGGCAGCCTTGGAGATACGCAGTATTTT.

In its sample, this clonotype was seen a few times. The gene calls are TRBV4-1 and TRBJ1-1, with D perhaps TRBD1 (6 bases). The CDR3 runs to 15 residues. Germline CDR1 and CDR2: MGHRA and YSYEKL. V lost 3 bases, J lost 2 bases, and 13 bases lay in between. The CDR3 region has the DNA TGCGCCAGCAGCCAGGCAGGGACACTCAACACTGAAGCTTTCTTT. It specifies CASSQAGTLNTEAFF.

The table lists this clonotype with many counts. This rearrangement joins TRBV4-1 to TRBJ2-7, with D hard to call. Looked up from germline, CDR1 is MGHRA and CDR2 is YSYEKL. V lost 1 base to trimming and J lost 0 bases, with 7 bases between them. The CDR3 covers 14 residues. The CDR3 region has the DNA TGCGCCAGCAGCCAAGTGGGCGGCTCCTACGAGCAGTACTTC. Protein product: CASSQVGGSYEQYF.

This clonotype was seen only once. The chain combines TRBV24-1 with TRBJ2-1; 10 bases fit TRBD1. CDR1 and CDR2 (germline): KGHDR, SFDVKD. The CDR3 loop spans 15 amino acids. V shed 4 bases, J shed 5 bases, and the junction held 4 bases outside the gene matches. CDR3 loop: CATSDPGTGDNEQFF. The CDR3 DNA reads as TGTGCCACCAGTGACCCCGGGACAGGGGACAATGAGCAGTTCTTC.

The CDR3 DNA reads TGTGCCAGCAGTTTCGAGGTTCCCGGGGAGCTGTTTTTT. Translated, it gives CASSFEVPGELFF. The chain carries TRBV12-3 or TRBV12-4 and TRBJ2-2; D is undetermined. The CDR3 sequence is 13 residues long. The V end was cut by 3 bases, the J end by 6 bases, with 8 bases between.

This sequence joins TRBV12-3 or TRBV12-4 and TRBJ1-6, with TRBD1 matching over 11 bases. The trim removed 7 bases at V and 6 bases at J, leaving 2 bases unmatched. The CDR3 runs 14 residues. The CDR3 DNA reads as TGTGCCAGCACAGGGACAGGGGGTAATTCACCCCTCCACTTT. Protein sequence: CASTGTGGNSPLHF.

The CDR3 DNA reads TGCGCCAGCAGCCAAGATGACAGAAACTATGGCTACACCTTC. Its protein product is CASSQDDRNYGYTF. This chain connects TRBV4-1 to TRBJ1-2; D may be TRBD1 (5 bases). Trimming took off 0 bases at V and 2 bases at J, with 7 bases between the two ends. This CDR3 comprises 14 residues. The V gene's germline CDR1 is MGHRA and CDR2 YSYEKL.